Listed below are T cell receptor beta chains from one sample, sequenced in a study of long-term antiretroviral therapy in people with HIV. The assay was immunoSEQ multiplex PCR, and TCRdb's table has in-frame clones only and misses some. Of around 35,000 clones listed, approximately 96% were seen once; the top ten hold 2% to 3%. The sequences come from unsorted PBMCs, collected around 6.6 years after starting antiretroviral therapy. The receptors come from a man aged 25-45 years with HIV. Both conserved end residues are part of each CDR3. A D gene is named only where the DNA matches it firmly. The listing skips clone size in some rows; elsewhere it reads once, few, many or a size class.

cdr3_aa cdr3_nt d_call clone_size j_call v_call
CASSLSGTELLQYF TGTGCCAGCAGTTTATCCGGGACAGAACTCCTGCAGTACTTC TRBD1 - TRBJ2-7 TRBV27
CASKRTRGGEKLFF TGTGCCAGCAAGAGGACCAGAGGTGGTGAAAAACTGTTTTTT - - TRBJ1-4 TRBV19
CASSEYNSVLGYGYTF TGTGCCAGCAGTGAATACAACAGCGTCTTGGGGTATGGCTACACCTTC - - TRBJ1-2 TRBV25-1
CASSPRTGAAGELFF TGTGCCAGCAGCCCCCGGACAGGGGCGGCCGGGGAGCTGTTTTTT TRBD1 - TRBJ2-2 TRBV11-3
CASSVWGPGQIAKNIQYF TGTGCCAGCAGTGTGTGGGGTCCTGGGCAAATAGCCAAAAACATTCAGTACTTC - - TRBJ2-4 TRBV2
CSVELPRGAPTF TGCAGCGTTGAACTCCCCAGGGGGGCTCCCACCTTC TRBD1 - TRBJ1-2 TRBV29-1
CASGQGNTEAFF TGTGCCAGCGGACAGGGAAACACTGAAGCTTTCTTT TRBD1 - TRBJ1-1 TRBV7-9
CASSPGGGSHQPQHF TGCGCCAGCAGCCCGGGCGGAGGGTCCCATCAGCCCCAGCATTTT - once TRBJ1-5 TRBV5-1
CAWSVRTPRLQFF TGTGCCTGGAGTGTGAGGACCCCCCGTTTGCAGTTCTTC - once TRBJ2-1 TRBV30
CAISEGSSYEQYF TGTGCCATCAGTGAAGGGAGCTCCTACGAGCAGTACTTC - - TRBJ2-7 TRBV10-3
CASSEYKGGPTETQYF TGTGCCAGCAGTGAATATAAGGGGGGGCCGACGGAGACCCAGTACTTC - once TRBJ2-5 TRBV25-1
CASSSGTGSTASKNIQYF TGTGCCAGCAGCTCCGGGACAGGGTCCACAGCCTCCAAAAACATTCAGTACTTC TRBD1 - TRBJ2-4 TRBV7-3
CASSLTRLFNEQFF TGTGCCAGCAGCTTAACGCGACTCTTCAATGAGCAGTTCTTC - - TRBJ2-1 TRBV7-3
CASSLISSSYEQYF TGTGCCAGCAGCTTGATATCTAGCTCCTACGAGCAGTACTTC - - TRBJ2-7 TRBV7-8
CASSLGGTSTEAFF TGTGCCAGCAGCTTAGGGGGGACGAGCACTGAAGCTTTCTTT - - TRBJ1-1 TRBV7-9
CASRSRTGDNSPLHF TGTGCCAGCAGAAGTAGGACAGGGGATAATTCACCCCTCCACTTT TRBD1 - TRBJ1-6 TRBV2
CASGSRLYEQYF TGTGCCAGCGGGTCGCGGTTATACGAGCAGTACTTC - - TRBJ2-7 TRBV7-2
CASSRPPITGQNEAFF TGTGCCAGCAGCCGACCCCCAATTACAGGGCAGAATGAAGCTTTCTTT - - TRBJ1-1 TRBV13
CASSPSGGRKAFF TGTGCCAGCAGCCCCAGTGGGGGACGGAAAGCTTTCTTT - - TRBJ1-1 TRBV9
CASSLGTGAHNEQFF TGTGCCAGCAGCTTAGGGACAGGCGCTCACAATGAGCAGTTCTTC TRBD1 - TRBJ2-1 TRBV7-2
CAAEGDSGKLFF TGTGCCGCCGAAGGGGATTCAGGAAAACTGTTTTTT - - TRBJ1-4 TRBV2
CASSDSRFSGYTF TGTGCCAGCAGTGACTCGAGGTTTTCTGGCTACACCTTC - - TRBJ1-2 TRBV6-4
CASREPGQGAGELFF TGTGCCAGCAGGGAACCCGGACAGGGGGCCGGGGAGCTGTTTTTT TRBD1 - TRBJ2-2 TRBV6-6
CASSLDEDGYTF TGTGCCAGCAGCTTAGACGAGGATGGCTACACCTTC - - TRBJ1-2 TRBV7-9
CASSLNPGRRRAYGYTF TGTGCCAGCAGCCTTAACCCCGGGCGCCGAAGAGCCTATGGCTACACCTTC - - TRBJ1-2 TRBV11-2
CASSVAGTGYTF TGTGCCAGCAGCGTAGCCGGGACTGGCTACACCTTC - - TRBJ1-2 TRBV9